This TCR beta chain was captured in a study of T cells in Graves' hyperthyroidism and ophthalmopathy (dated by TCRdb to about 2019). About the investigation overall: Peripheral blood was sampled at the time of initial diagnosis, prior to any treatment. Thyroid tissue and blood T-cell repertoires from more than 5 Graves' hyperthyroidism patients were also compared in the study. For training and testing, the 100 or so patients in the discovery cohort were randomly divided in a 7:3 ratio. After blood sampling, hyperthyroidism patients were treated with methimazole at a starting dose of 30 mg daily, and ophthalmopathy patients were treated with high-dose intravenous methylprednisolone. Prospective prediction of ophthalmopathy was tested in an independent validation cohort consisting of 18 hyperthyroidism patients and 15 or so patients who later progressed to ophthalmopathy. TCR Vbeta CDR3 sequencing of approximately 140 peripheral blood samples (more than 40 ophthalmopathy, some 75 hyperthyroidism and about 17 progressor patients) is reported in the paper. To identify distinguishing TCR V-J signatures, a discovery cohort of about 100 patients was used, comprising 40 to 45 with Graves' ophthalmopathy and around 57 with stable Graves' hyperthyroidism.

Graves' hyperthyroidism was defined as stable when no progression to ophthalmopathy occurred over 18 months of follow-up. Hyperthyroidism patients were newly diagnosed, with disease duration under 2 months, and aged 18 to 65 years. The study excluded patients with uncontrolled infections, other autoimmune diseases, pregnancy or lactation. Clinical symptoms, serum thyroxine and TRAb, thyroid ultrasound, and orbital computed tomography formed the basis for the diagnoses. PBMCs were separated from 8 to 10 ml of fresh peripheral blood using Ficoll-Paque density gradient centrifugation. Total RNA was extracted with Trizol reagent, and quality was checked on an Agilent 2100 Bioanalyzer. Sequences SGHRS (CDR1) and YFSETQ (CDR2) are obtained from the germline V gene. The CDR3 covers 16 residues, taking in both the cysteine and the phenylalanine. Kept here is only the CDR3 DNA, which spans 48 bases and is read in frame from base 1. Between the V and J ends, shortened by 3 bases and 2 bases respectively, the junction contains 17 bases.

What the research found in general, with its limitations: In validation, the model predicted progression to ophthalmopathy a median of 6.5 months before onset, with around 70% sensitivity and 72.22% specificity. Sample size was not statistically predetermined, and investigators were not blinded to group allocation. Ophthalmopathy was separated from stable hyperthyroidism by a 13 V-J signature model, with about 88% sensitivity and about 81% specificity obtained in cross-validation and 80%/75% obtained in testing. Most expanded thyroid clonotypes (frequency above 0.001) were also detected in blood, suggesting blood repertoires may reflect thyroid immune responses.

This clonotype was seen a handful of times. Its binding antigen is unknown. No qualities accompany the bases; no much larger clone lies one base away. The TCR beta CDR3 regions were amplified from RNA transcripts. A first-round RT-PCR of the TCR CDR3 used the HTBI primer set with the Qiagen OneStep RT-PCR kit. Libraries were constructed in a second round of multiplex PCR, after which size selection and purification were carried out. Libraries were sequenced paired-end with 100 bp reads on an Illumina HiSeq2000. Under the source paper's analysis protocol: SOAPnuke was used to process the raw data, with reads discarded if the reads contained adapters or uncalled bases, had a mean Phred below 15, or lacked an exact constant-primer or identifier match. COPE v1.2.5 was used to merge high-quality paired reads, and clonotypes were defined as unique nucleotide sequences. MiTCR v1.1 was used to align the clonotypes against IMGT TRBV, TRBD and TRBJ reference segments. Only V-J combinations with frequency above 0.0001, covering about 99% of repertoires, were analysed. The TCS score was defined as F50 (clonal expansion) divided by E x V (chaos), with BLOSUM62-based TCRdist calculated between CDR3 peptides within each V-J. Welch's t-statistics and random forest reduced 450 to 600 V-J features to roughly 13, which were used in a naive Bayes classifier (R e1071). In-frame beta chains were kept once TCRdb had trimmed the public reads at Q25 with fastp and called clones with MiXCR. When rows share a CDR3 protein, they turn into one entry using the most common DNA and genes. The V and J calls reflect TCRdb's pipeline rather than the authors' work. This sample lists 200,000 to 250,000 distinct CDR3 sequences; under 20% were detected once. The ten largest clones represent under 65% of the sample.

Sequenced input: blood. Rearrangement joined TRBV5-1 to TRBJ2-5; the D segment is perhaps TRBD1 or TRBD2, each sharing 5 matched bases. The clonotype was recovered from a man in his forties or fifties with Graves' hyperthyroidism. The CDR3 reads CASSSSGASGQETQYF. The nucleotide sequence is TGCGCCAGCAGCTCCTCCGGGGCGTCGGGGCAAGAGACCCAGTACTTC.